The present TCR beta chain was sequenced within a study of control samples from healthy donors and cancer patients. The assay was immunoSEQ multiplex PCR, and TCRdb's table has in-frame clones only and misses some. The profile shows some 120,000 clones, 80% to 95% of them singletons. The origin of this receptor is a man of 80 years or more with head and neck cancer. Sequenced material: PBMCs.

In DNA form, the CDR3 reads TGTGCCAGCAGGGGTTGGAGGGTCGAGGACACCGGGGAGCTGTTTTTT. Translated, it gives CASRGWRVEDTGELFF. This sequence joins TRBV11-2 and TRBJ2-2, with D possibly being TRBD2 (6 bases). V was clipped by 6 bases and J by 3 bases, with 17 bases between them. The germline V gene has CDR1 SGHAT and CDR2 FQNNGV. CDR3 length: 16 amino acids.